This T cell receptor (beta chain) originates from a study of circulating tumor DNA in untreated peripheral T-cell lymphoma. Study-level findings and limits: Baseline tissues yielded about 82% and baseline serum 65% to 70% tumor-specific clonotype detection.

The tumor tissue sample was taken at baseline before any treatment. Produced via immunoSEQ multiplex PCR; TCRdb's table is partial and in-frame only. Of 1,500 or so clones in the sample, around 62% were seen once. Trimming took 2 bases from V and 8 from J; bases not matched to a gene: 7. Germline values: CDR1 MDHEN, CDR2 SYDVKM. This CDR3 has 15 residues. As concerns this clone: Its antigen is currently unknown.

Source material: tumor tissue. The chain carries TRBV28 and TRBJ2-1; 9 bases map to TRBD2. This receptor was identified in a human donor with peripheral T-cell lymphoma. CDR3 sequence: CASSLSSGGLYEQFF. The CDR3 region has the DNA TGTGCCAGCAGTTTAAGTAGCGGGGGCCTATATGAGCAGTTCTTC.